This entry lists 31 T cell receptor beta chains sequenced from one sample in a study of blood T cells in healthy people across ages. The second PCR ran about 6 to 12 cycles with a sample-barcoded 5' primer and J-beta primers. One entry per CDR3 protein, called by TCRdb with MiXCR from the 5' RACE reads. The table includes 850,000 to 1,100,000 distinct CDR3 sequences, 35% to 40% detected once. The sequenced sample consisted of blood. These receptors were collected from a man aged 18 to 29 in good health.

The table lists this clonotype with a few counts. V gene TRBV20-1 combines with J gene TRBJ1-2; D gene ambiguous. V lost 1 base and J lost 0, with 12 bases in between. Germline lookup yields CDR1 DFQATT and CDR2 SNEGSKA (reference sequence). The CDR3 sequence is 15 residues long. The CDR3 DNA reads as TGCAGTGCTAGAGTCGGTTCCCAGCCTAACTATGGCTACACCTTC. It specifies CSARVGSQPNYGYTF.

This chain uses TRBV5-1 with TRBJ1-1, with a weak D call TRBD1 (6 bases). This CDR3 has 16 residues. The V gene's germline CDR1 is SGHRS and CDR2 YFSETQ. Deletions cut 3 bases from V and 0 bases from J, with 15 bases between. DNA of the CDR3: TGCGCCAGCAGCTGGGGGCAATATCCCTTGAACACTGAAGCTTTCTTT. As protein: CASSWGQYPLNTEAFF.

This clonotype showed up many times. The gene calls are TRBV5-5 and TRBJ1-3; D possibly corresponds to TRBD1 (5 bases). This CDR3 contains 16 residues. Germline CDR1 SGHKS, CDR2 YYEKEE (reference sequence). V lost 0 bases and J lost 2, with 12 bases in between. The CDR3 reads CASSLVAPGTGNTIYF. The CDR3 coding sequence is TGTGCCAGCAGCTTGGTGGCCCCAGGGACTGGAAACACCATATATTTT.

The V and J genes are TRBV7-9 and TRBJ1-6; TRBD1 aligns across 7 bases. The CDR3 is made up of 17 amino acids. The germline CDR1 and CDR2 sequences are SEHNR and FQNEAQ (reference sequence). V shed 1 base and J 5 bases; nucleotides not matched to a gene: 8. The CDR3 loop is CASSLEEQGFDNSPLHF. The CDR3 DNA follows: TGTGCCAGCAGCTTAGAAGAACAGGGGTTCGATAATTCACCCCTCCACTTT. Together with reference TRBV7-9 and TRBJ1-6, the CDR3 gives the full variable domain: DTGVSQNPRHKITKRGQNVTFRCDPISEHNRLYWYRQTLGQGPEFLTYFQNEAQLEKSRLLSDRFSAERPKGSFSTLEIQRTEQGDSAMYLCASSLEEQGFDNSPLHFGNGTRLTVT.

This clonotype was seen only a few times. The chain has TRBV27 and TRBJ1-4, with D hard to call. The V end was cut by 3 bases, the J end by 10 bases, with 9 bases between. CDR1 is MNHEY and CDR2 is SMNVEV in the germline V gene (reference sequence). CDR3 length: 12 amino acids. Here the CDR3 DNA reads TGTGCCAGCAGTTTTTTAGGAGGAAAACTGTTTTTT. Translation gives CASSFLGGKLFF.

The rearrangement links TRBV6-2 or TRBV6-3 to TRBJ1-3; no reliable D call. CDR1 is MNHEY, CDR2 SVGEGT, per germline. This CDR3 is built from 19 residues. V was trimmed by 2 bases and J by 0 bases, leaving 20 bases between them. As DNA, the CDR3 is TGTGCCAGCAGTTACGACGGGAGTGGAGGTCGGAGCTCTGGAAACACCATATATTTT. It yields the protein CASSYDGSGGRSSGNTIYF.

This clonotype was recorded at least ten times. This chain connects TRBV27 to TRBJ1-2, with D perhaps matching TRBD1 (5 bases). The V and J ends lost 8 bases and 0 bases respectively, with 16 bases between them. The germline V gene encodes CDR1 MNHEY and CDR2 SMNVEV (reference sequence). CDR3 length: 15 amino acids. The CDR3 nucleotides are TGTGCCAGCGCCAACCGGGACCCAGCTAACTATGGCTACACCTTC. It encodes CASANRDPANYGYTF.

This clonotype was observed a handful of times. The V gene is TRBV20-1, the J gene TRBJ1-5, with unresolved D. Germline V gene lookup returns CDR1 DFQATT and CDR2 SNEGSKA (reference sequence). This CDR3 region has 15 residues. Trimming took 0 bases from V and 5 from J, leaving 14 bases between them. The chain's CDR3 is CSARDPGRKDQPQHF. The CDR3 DNA reads TGCAGTGCTAGAGATCCGGGGAGGAAGGATCAGCCCCAGCATTTT.

This clonotype was seen a few times. The genes are TRBV7-3 and TRBJ1-1; the match to TRBD1 covers 8 bases. V gave up 5 bases and J gave up 6 bases; unmatched junction bases: 5. Germline V CDR1 and CDR2: SGHTA, FQGTGA. This CDR3 is 13 amino acids long. The CDR3 protein is CASSPQGVAEAFF. As DNA, the CDR3 is TGTGCCAGCAGCCCACAGGGGGTTGCTGAAGCTTTCTTT.

V and J are TRBV6-1 and TRBJ2-7; D is possibly TRBD1 (5 bases). The germline V gene has CDR1 MNHNS and CDR2 SASEGT. Between the trimmed V and J ends, which lost 6 bases and 0 bases, there was a span of 9 bases. The CDR3 runs 13 residues. CDR3 DNA sequence: TGTGCCAGCAGCTGGGGCAGCTCCTACGAGCAGTACTTC. Amino acid sequence: CASSWGSSYEQYF.

The rearrangement joins TRBV4-1 to TRBJ1-1; D unclear. The CDR3 runs 14 residues. Trimming took 4 bases from V and 4 from J, leaving 13 bases between them. CDR1 and CDR2 (germline): MGHRA, YSYEKL. CDR3: CASSRLQGSTEAFF. The CDR3 nucleotides are TGCGCCAGCAGCCGTCTACAAGGGAGCACTGAAGCTTTCTTT.

The V gene is TRBV15, the J gene TRBJ2-2; TRBD1 is a possible D gene (6 bases). V lost 4 bases to trimming and J lost 1 base, with 13 bases between them. The CDR3 loop spans 16 amino acids. Germline-derived CDR1 and CDR2 are LNHNV and YYDKDF (reference sequence). In nucleotides, the CDR3 is TGTGCCACCAGCAATCAGCCGGGACAGAACACCGGGGAGCTGTTTTTT. The encoded protein is CATSNQPGQNTGELFF.

The CDR3 reads CGLQIDSVEAFF. CDR3 nucleotide sequence: TGCGGACTTCAGATAGACAGCGTAGAAGCTTTCTTT. J is TRBJ1-1 and V is TRBV20-1; perhaps TRBD1 as D (5 bases). The CDR3 has 12 amino acids. CDR1 is DFQATT and CDR2 is SNEGSKA in the germline V gene (reference sequence).

V is TRBV7-2 and J is TRBJ1-5, with a weak D call TRBD1 (6 bases). Per germline, CDR1 SGHTA and CDR2 FQGNSA. The V and J ends lost 5 bases and 0 bases respectively, with 14 bases between them. The CDR3 loop spans 16 amino acids. The DNA for the CDR3 is TGTACCAGCAGCGAATTAAAGGGGGGTAGCAATCAGCCCCAGCATTTT. Residues: CTSSELKGGSNQPQHF.

The rearrangement joins TRBV9 to TRBJ2-5; D might be TRBD1 (5 bases). Trimming stripped 4 bases from V and 5 bases from J, with 18 bases between. Germline V gives CDR1 SGDLS, CDR2 YYNGEE. The CDR3 spans 15 residues. In DNA form, the CDR3 reads TGTGCCAGCAGCCTGGAGCAGGGAAGAGTCGAGACCCAGTACTTC. This codes for CASSLEQGRVETQYF.

This clonotype occurred a few times. This sequence joins TRBV4-3 and TRBJ1-1, with 9 positions matching TRBD1. Germline trimming cut 4 bases from V and 6 bases from J; bases unmatched to any gene: 9. The CDR3 is made up of 15 amino acids. Germline CDR1 is LGHNA and CDR2 is YSLEER. CDR3 amino acids: CASSLRTGVTPEAFF. The CDR3 DNA reads as TGCGCCAGCAGCCTGCGGACAGGGGTAACCCCTGAAGCTTTCTTT.

The J gene is TRBJ1-1, the V gene TRBV7-2, with 7 bases matching TRBD1. Germline V gene lookup returns CDR1 SGHTA and CDR2 FQGNSA. V trimming: 5 bases; J trimming: 7 bases; junction bases outside the gene matches: 7. This CDR3 contains 13 residues. CDR3: CASSAIGQVEAFF. DNA for the CDR3: TGTGCCAGCAGCGCTATCGGACAGGTTGAAGCTTTCTTT. Together with reference TRBV7-2 and TRBJ1-1, the CDR3 gives the full variable domain: GAGVSQSPSNKVTEKGKDVELRCDPISGHTALYWYRQSLGQGLEFLIYFQGNSAPDKSGLPSDRFSAERTGGSVSTLTIQRTQQEDSAVYLCASSAIGQVEAFFGQGTRLTVV.

The genes are TRBV27 and TRBJ1-4; a weak D match, TRBD1 (6 bases). The ends were cut back, 7 bases at V and 5 bases at J, with 11 bases in the middle. Germline loops: CDR1 MNHEY, CDR2 SMNVEV (reference sequence). This CDR3 spans 13 amino acids. CDR3 nucleotides: TGTGCCAGCAAGCCACAGGGAAATGAAAAACTGTTTTTT. Protein: CASKPQGNEKLFF.

As to this clonotype: The junction does not match germline at one end; this may be a read error. This chain connects TRBV4-3 to TRBJ2-1, with D perhaps matching TRBD2 (5 bases). The germline CDR1 and CDR2 sequences are LGHNA and YSLEER. The CDR3 totals 18 residues. CDR3 nucleotides: TGCGCCAGCAGCCAAGACGCCTACGGCAGGACTCACTACACTGAGCAGTTCTTC. It specifies CASSQDAYGRTHYTEQFF.

V usage is TRBV6-1 and J usage is TRBJ1-1; D not certain. V was pared by 2 bases and J by 8 bases, with 6 bases between. Germline V lookup: CDR1 MNHNS, CDR2 SASEGT. The CDR3 consists of 11 residues. The CDR3 region has the DNA TGTGCCAGCAGTGAAATCCACGAAGCTTTCTTT. Translation gives CASSEIHEAFF.

The table lists this clonotype with a few counts. V is TRBV7-8 and J is TRBJ2-7; 8 bases agree with TRBD1. Per the germline V gene, CDR1 is SGHVS and CDR2 is FQNEAQ. This CDR3 comprises 13 residues. V was pared by 8 bases and J by 0 bases, with 3 bases of the junction left unmatched. CDR3 in amino acids: CASLGTGSYEQYF. DNA of the CDR3: TGTGCCAGCTTAGGGACAGGCTCCTACGAGCAGTACTTC.

In its sample, this clonotype was seen a few times. The V call is TRBV7-9, the J call TRBJ1-1; D gene ambiguous. The CDR3 totals 12 residues. V lost 2 bases, J lost 11 bases, and 12 bases lay in between. Germline CDR1 is SEHNR and CDR2 is FQNEAQ (reference sequence). For the CDR3, the DNA is TGTGCCAGCAGCTTAAACGAAGGGCCGGCTTTCTTT. Protein: CASSLNEGPAFF.

This sequence joins TRBV6-2 or TRBV6-3 and TRBJ2-2; D is unresolved. Between the trimmed V and J ends, which lost 4 bases and 0 bases, there was a span of 12 bases. Germline CDR1 reads MNHEY; CDR2 reads SVGEGT. This CDR3 spans 16 amino acids. The CDR3 protein is CASSFRGKTNTGELFF. The CDR3, as DNA: TGTGCCAGCAGTTTCCGAGGAAAAACGAACACCGGGGAGCTGTTTTTT.

J is TRBJ1-1 and V is TRBV27; possible D gene TRBD1, 6 bases. There are 16 residues in the CDR3. Deletions cut 2 bases from V and 3 bases from J, with 16 bases between. Germline values: CDR1 MNHEY, CDR2 SMNVEV (reference sequence). CDR3 amino acids: CASSLTLPDSHTEAFF. The CDR3, as DNA: TGTGCCAGCAGTTTAACCCTCCCGGACAGTCACACTGAAGCTTTCTTT.

The genes are TRBV15 and TRBJ2-3; perhaps TRBD1 as D (6 bases). The CDR3 covers 14 residues. Germline assignment: CDR1 LNHNV and CDR2 YYDKDF (reference sequence). Trimming removed 0 bases from V and 6 bases from J, with 10 bases in between. The CDR3 loop reads CATSRDRGGDTQYF. As DNA, the CDR3 is TGTGCCACCAGCAGAGACAGGGGTGGGGATACGCAGTATTTT.

This clonotype was seen repeatedly, ten times or more. The gene calls are TRBV12-3 or TRBV12-4 and TRBJ1-5; 10 positions match TRBD1. The junction had 11 bases not matched to a gene; V was cut back by 8 bases and J by 7 bases. The CDR3 consists of 15 residues. CDR3 nucleotides: TGTGCCAGCGGTCCCCCGGGACAGGGGAACCAGCCCCAGCATTTT. Amino acid sequence: CASGPPGQGNQPQHF.

This clonotype was recorded a few times. The chain employs TRBV12-3 or TRBV12-4 and TRBJ2-7; 7 nucleotides agree with TRBD1. The length of the CDR3 is 15 residues. Unmatched junction bases numbered 8, after V lost 6 bases and J lost 0 bases. Written as DNA, the CDR3 is TGTGCCAGCAGCCGGACAGGCCCATCCTCCTACGAGCAGTACTTC. It codes for CASSRTGPSSYEQYF.

This clonotype was found a few times. The rearrangement links TRBV20-1 to TRBJ2-1, with a possible D match to TRBD1 (5 bases). The germline CDR1 and CDR2 sequences are DFQATT and SNEGSKA (reference sequence). The CDR3 contains 13 residues. V lost 3 bases and J 4 bases, leaving 10 bases between the germline ends. DNA for the CDR3: TGCAGTGCTAGTGGGGCAGCTTACAATGAGCAGTTCTTC. Its protein is CSASGAAYNEQFF.

A single count supports this clonotype. The genes are TRBV6-6 and TRBJ1-6, with TRBD1 matching 8 bases. This CDR3 region has 15 residues. J lost 7 bases, V lost 6 bases, and 8 bases had no gene match. Per the germline V gene, CDR1 is MNHNY and CDR2 is SVGAGI (reference sequence). CDR3 DNA sequence: TGTGCCAGCAGCCGGCGGGACAGGCTGAATTCACCCCTCCACTTT. This codes for CASSRRDRLNSPLHF.

This clonotype showed up just a few times. J is TRBJ2-7 and V is TRBV27; the match to TRBD1 covers 7 bases. Germline lookup yields CDR1 MNHEY and CDR2 SMNVEV (reference sequence). This CDR3 comprises 15 residues. V dropped 3 bases and J dropped 4; count of bases not matched to a gene: 9. The CDR3 loop is CASSFEDRFSYEQYF. The CDR3 nucleotides read TGTGCCAGCAGTTTTGAGGACAGGTTCTCGTACGAGCAGTACTTC.

The chain couples TRBV6-5 to TRBJ2-1; no reliable D call. TRBJ2-7 matches the DNA end more closely, so the J call is doubtful. The CDR3 runs 14 residues. Germline V gene sequence: CDR1 MNHEY, CDR2 SVGAGI. CDR3 sequence reads: CASSYLSNVDEQYF. CDR3 bases: TGTGCCAGCAGTTACCTTTCTAACGTCGATGAGCAGTACTTC.